Sequencing of this T cell receptor (beta chain) was carried out in a study of CD8 T cells in Susac syndrome. Study-level results: By the study's own acknowledgment, its TCR sequencing and HLA analysis included relatively few individuals.

With random hexamers, reverse transcription was performed on about 0.5 to 1 ug of RNA. Each CDR3 protein gets one entry after TCRdb re-called the immunoSEQ multiplex PCR reads with MiXCR. The sample lists more than 200,000 distinct CDR3 sequences; roughly 93% were seen once. Regarding this clonotype: Its matching antigen is unknown.

The CDR3 length is 15 residues. V lost 0 bases to trimming and J lost 3 bases; unmatched junction nucleotides: 3. Germline values: CDR1 SGHDN, CDR2 FVKESK. The chain employs TRBV14 and TRBJ2-3; 7 nucleotides match TRBD1. The sequencing input was CD4+ T cells from PBMCs. This sequence originates from a human donor with Susac syndrome. The CDR3 here is CASSQDRGWTDTQYF. CDR3 sequence (DNA): TGTGCCAGCAGCCAAGACAGGGGGTGGACAGATACGCAGTATTTT.